This TCR beta chain was sequenced for a study of cytomegalovirus exposure and HLA in healthy donors. 13 Jbeta primers and 60 Vbeta primers were used for the PCR. Some clones are missing from TCRdb's copy, which holds only in-frame ones; the method was immunoSEQ multiplex PCR. The sample records roughly 200,000 clones, 70% to 85% being singletons. With 4 bases removed from V and 2 bases from J, the gap between germline ends came to 15 bases. CDR3 length: 15 residues. CDR1 is KGHSH, CDR2 LQKENI, per germline. Sequencing was performed on PBMCs. The chain employs TRBV18 and TRBJ2-7; D may be TRBD1 (5 bases). The TCR was taken from a woman aged 55 to 70 in good health and CMV-seropositive. CDR3 in DNA: TGTGCCAGCTCACTTGATCAGGGCGCTACCTACGAGCAGTACTTC. It codes for CASSLDQGATYEQYF.